The clone carrying this TCR beta chain was seen repeatedly, ten times or more. The sample originates from a study of blood T cells in healthy people across ages. Study-wide context: About one barcoded beta molecule per two T cells was captured by template switching.

The CDR3 sequence is 15 residues long. The V end was cut by 1 base, the J end by 2 bases, with 12 bases between. CDR1 is LNHNV and CDR2 is YYDKDF in the germline V gene (reference sequence). Combining a sample-barcoded 5' primer with a J-beta primer mix, a second PCR ran for about 7 to 11 cycles. Each cDNA molecule carried a tag from a template-switch adaptor that contained 12 random nucleotides. Any given sample supplied a minimum of 3 million CDR3-containing paired-end reads. In TCRdb, the 5' RACE reads were re-called with MiXCR into one record per CDR3 protein. The table includes 910,000 or so distinct CDR3 sequences, just over 50% detected once.

This receptor was taken from an older woman in good health. Sample: blood. The V and J genes are TRBV15 and TRBJ2-7; D is unclear. The CDR3 sequence is CATSRVYDPTYEQYF. CDR3 DNA sequence: TGTGCCACCAGCAGAGTCTATGACCCAACCTACGAGCAGTACTTC. Looking up the rest from reference TRBV15 and TRBJ2-7 gives the full variable domain: DAMVIQNPRYQVTQFGKPVTLSCSQTLNHNVMYWYQQKSSQAPKLLFHYYDKDFNNEADTPDNFQSRRPNTSFCFLDIRSPGLGDTAMYLCATSRVYDPTYEQYFGPGTRLTVT.